This TCR beta chain was captured by sequencing in a study of response to subunit inactivated influenza vaccine. TCRdb passed the RT-PCR reads through MiXCR, listing each CDR3 protein once. Found here are about 780,000 distinct CDR3 sequences, approximately 17% of them singletons; the top ten hold roughly a tenth. This clonotype occurred a few times. What it recognizes is unknown. The CDR3 is made up of 13 amino acids. V shed 0 bases and J shed 9 bases, with 13 bases lying between them. Germline-derived CDR1 and CDR2 are SGDLS and YYNGEE. Regarding the study as a whole: There was a suggestion from the authors that each seasonal influenza vaccination recruits few new T cells.

The rearrangement uses TRBV9 and TRBJ2-7, with a weak D call TRBD1 (6 bases). The sample was PBMCs from blood, taken 5 days after vaccination. This clonotype was sampled from a man aged 50-59 years who received an inactivated influenza vaccine. In nucleotides, the CDR3 is TGTGCCAGCAGCGTAGCTCCAGGGGCCGTGCAGTACTTC. Translated: CASSVAPGAVQYF.